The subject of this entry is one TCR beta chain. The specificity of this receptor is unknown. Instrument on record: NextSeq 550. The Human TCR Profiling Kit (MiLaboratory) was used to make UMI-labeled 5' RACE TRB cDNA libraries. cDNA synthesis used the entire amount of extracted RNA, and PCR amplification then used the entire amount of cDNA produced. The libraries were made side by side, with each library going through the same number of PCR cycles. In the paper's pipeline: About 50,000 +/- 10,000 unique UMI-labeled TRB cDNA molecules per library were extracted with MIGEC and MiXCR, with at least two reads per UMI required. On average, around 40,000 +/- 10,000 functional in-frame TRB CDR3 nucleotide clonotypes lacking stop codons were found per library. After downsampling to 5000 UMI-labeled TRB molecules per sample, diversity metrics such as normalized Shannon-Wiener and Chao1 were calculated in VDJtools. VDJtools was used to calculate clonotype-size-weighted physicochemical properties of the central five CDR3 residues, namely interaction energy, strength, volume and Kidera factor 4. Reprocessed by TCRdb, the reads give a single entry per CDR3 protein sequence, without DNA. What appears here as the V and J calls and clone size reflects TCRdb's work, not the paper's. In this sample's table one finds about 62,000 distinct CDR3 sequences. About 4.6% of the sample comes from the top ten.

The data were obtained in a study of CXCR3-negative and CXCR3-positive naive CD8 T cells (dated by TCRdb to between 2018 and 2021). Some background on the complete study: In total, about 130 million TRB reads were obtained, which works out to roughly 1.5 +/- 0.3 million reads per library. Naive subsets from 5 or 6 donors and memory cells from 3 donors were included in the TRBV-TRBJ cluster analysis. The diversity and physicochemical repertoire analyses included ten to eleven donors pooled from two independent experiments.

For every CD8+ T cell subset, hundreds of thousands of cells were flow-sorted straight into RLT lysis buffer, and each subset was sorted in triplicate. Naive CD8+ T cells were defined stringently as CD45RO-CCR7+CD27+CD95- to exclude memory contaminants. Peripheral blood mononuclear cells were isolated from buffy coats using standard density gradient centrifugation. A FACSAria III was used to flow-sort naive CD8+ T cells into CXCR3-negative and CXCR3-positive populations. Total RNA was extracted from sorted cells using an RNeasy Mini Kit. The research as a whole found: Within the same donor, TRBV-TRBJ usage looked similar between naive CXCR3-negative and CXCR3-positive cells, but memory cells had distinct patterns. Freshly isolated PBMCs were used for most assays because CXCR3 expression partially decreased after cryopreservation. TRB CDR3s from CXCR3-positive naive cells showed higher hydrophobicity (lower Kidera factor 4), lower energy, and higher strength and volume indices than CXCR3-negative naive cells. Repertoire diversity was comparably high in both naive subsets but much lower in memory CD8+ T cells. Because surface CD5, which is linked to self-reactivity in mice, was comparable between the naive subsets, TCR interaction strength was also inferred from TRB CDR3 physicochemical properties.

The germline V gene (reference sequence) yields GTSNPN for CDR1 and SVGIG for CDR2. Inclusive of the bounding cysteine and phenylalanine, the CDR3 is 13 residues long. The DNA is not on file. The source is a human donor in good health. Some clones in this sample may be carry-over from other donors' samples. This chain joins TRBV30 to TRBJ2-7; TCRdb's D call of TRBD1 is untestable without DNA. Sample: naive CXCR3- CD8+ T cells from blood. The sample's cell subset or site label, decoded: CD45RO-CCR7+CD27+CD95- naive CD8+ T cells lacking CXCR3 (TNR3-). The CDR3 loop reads CAWSGGQGAEQYF. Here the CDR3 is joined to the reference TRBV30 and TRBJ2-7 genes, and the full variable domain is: SQTIHQWPATLVQPVGSPLSLECTVEGTSNPNLYWYRQAAGRGLQLLFYSVGIGQISSEVPQNLSASRPQDRQFILSSKKLLLSDSGFYLCAWSGGQGAEQYFGPGTRLTVT.